Described below is a single T cell receptor (beta chain) sequence and its context. This sample is drawn from a study of control samples from healthy donors and cancer patients. Sequencing was performed with immunoSEQ multiplex PCR; in TCRdb, only in-frame clones are kept and a portion is missing. Of 90,000 to 130,000 clones in the sample, 88% were seen once. Germline V lookup: CDR1 MNHEY, CDR2 SMNVEV (reference sequence). The CDR3 covers 13 residues. Trimming cost V 3 bases and J 16 bases, with 16 bases left between them. The receptor was isolated from a woman in her sixties with lung cancer. The sample consisted of PBMCs. The chain couples TRBV27 to TRBJ1-6; the D gene is possibly TRBD1 (5 bases). The CDR3 DNA is TGTGCCAGCAGTTTGCCTTTGGGGGGAGAACTCCACTTT. Its protein product is CASSLPLGGELHF.